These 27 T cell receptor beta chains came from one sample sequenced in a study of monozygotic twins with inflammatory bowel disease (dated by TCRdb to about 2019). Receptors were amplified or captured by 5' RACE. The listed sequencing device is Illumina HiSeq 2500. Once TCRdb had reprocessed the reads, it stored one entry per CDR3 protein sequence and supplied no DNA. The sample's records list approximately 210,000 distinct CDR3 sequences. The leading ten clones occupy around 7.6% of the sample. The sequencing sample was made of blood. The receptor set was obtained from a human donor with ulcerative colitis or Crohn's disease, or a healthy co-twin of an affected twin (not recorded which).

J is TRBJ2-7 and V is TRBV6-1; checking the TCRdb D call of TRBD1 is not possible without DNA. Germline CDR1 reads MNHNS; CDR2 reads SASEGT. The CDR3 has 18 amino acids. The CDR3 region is CASSEGPGTLLPFYEQYF.

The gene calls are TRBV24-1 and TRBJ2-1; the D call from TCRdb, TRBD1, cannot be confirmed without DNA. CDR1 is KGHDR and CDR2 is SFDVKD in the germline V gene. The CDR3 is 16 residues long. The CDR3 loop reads CATSDLRTARGGVQFF.

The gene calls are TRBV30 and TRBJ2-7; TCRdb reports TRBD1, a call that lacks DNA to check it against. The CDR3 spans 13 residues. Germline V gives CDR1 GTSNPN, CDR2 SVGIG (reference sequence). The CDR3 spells CAWTSGTEYEQYF. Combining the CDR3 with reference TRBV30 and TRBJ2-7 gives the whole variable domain SQTIHQWPATLVQPVGSPLSLECTVEGTSNPNLYWYRQAAGRGLQLLFYSVGIGQISSEVPQNLSASRPQDRQFILSSKKLLLSDSGFYLCAWTSGTEYEQYFGPGTRLTVT.

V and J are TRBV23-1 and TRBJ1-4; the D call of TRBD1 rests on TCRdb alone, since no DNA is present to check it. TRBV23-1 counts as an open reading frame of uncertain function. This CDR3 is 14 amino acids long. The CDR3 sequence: CASSQVGRNEKLFF.

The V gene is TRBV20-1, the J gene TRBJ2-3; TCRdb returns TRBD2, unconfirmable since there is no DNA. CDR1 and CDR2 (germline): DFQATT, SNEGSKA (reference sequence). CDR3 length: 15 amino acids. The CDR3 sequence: CSPTDGDSGSDTQYF.

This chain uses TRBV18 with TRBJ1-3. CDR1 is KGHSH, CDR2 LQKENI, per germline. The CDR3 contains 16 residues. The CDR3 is CASSPPARSSGNTIYF.

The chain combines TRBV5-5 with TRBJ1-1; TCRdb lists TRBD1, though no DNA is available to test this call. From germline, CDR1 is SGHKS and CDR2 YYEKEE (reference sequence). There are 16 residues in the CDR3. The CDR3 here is CASSLAPGAMNTEAFF.

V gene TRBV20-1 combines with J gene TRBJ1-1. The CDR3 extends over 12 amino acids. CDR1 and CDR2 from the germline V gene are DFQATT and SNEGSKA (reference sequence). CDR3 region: CSASRTTSEAFF.

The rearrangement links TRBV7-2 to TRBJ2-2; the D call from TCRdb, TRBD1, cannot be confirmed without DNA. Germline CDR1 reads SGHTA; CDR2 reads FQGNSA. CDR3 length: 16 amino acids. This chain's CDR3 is CASSLRGRGVAGELFF.

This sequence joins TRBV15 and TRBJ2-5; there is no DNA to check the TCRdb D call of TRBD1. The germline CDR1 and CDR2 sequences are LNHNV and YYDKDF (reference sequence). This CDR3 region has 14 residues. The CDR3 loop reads CATSRAGQPETQYF.

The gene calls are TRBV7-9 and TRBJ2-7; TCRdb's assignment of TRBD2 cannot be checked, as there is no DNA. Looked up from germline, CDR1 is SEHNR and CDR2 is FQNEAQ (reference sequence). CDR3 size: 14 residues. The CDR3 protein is CASSLRADSYEQYF.

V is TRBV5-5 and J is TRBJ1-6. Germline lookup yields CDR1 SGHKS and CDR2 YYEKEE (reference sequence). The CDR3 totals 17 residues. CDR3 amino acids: CASSSPAGTRAFSPLHF.

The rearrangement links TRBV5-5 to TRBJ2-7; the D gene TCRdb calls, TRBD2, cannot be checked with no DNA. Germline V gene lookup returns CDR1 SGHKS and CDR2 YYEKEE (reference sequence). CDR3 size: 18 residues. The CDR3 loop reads CASSYRLAGEWGSYEQYF.

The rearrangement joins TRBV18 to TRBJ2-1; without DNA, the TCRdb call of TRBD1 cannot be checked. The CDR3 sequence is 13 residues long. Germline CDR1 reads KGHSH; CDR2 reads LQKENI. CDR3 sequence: CASSGQIDNEQFF. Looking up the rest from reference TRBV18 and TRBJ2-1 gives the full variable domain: NAGVMQNPRHLVRRRGQEARLRCSPMKGHSHVYWYRQLPEEGLKFMVYLQKENIIDESGMPKERFSAEFPKEGPSILRIQQVVRGDSAAYFCASSGQIDNEQFFGPGTRLTVL.

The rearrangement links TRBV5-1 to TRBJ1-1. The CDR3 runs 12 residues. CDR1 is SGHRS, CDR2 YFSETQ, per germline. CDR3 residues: CASSLAGEVAFF. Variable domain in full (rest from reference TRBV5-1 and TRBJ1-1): KAGVTQTPRYLIKTRGQQVTLSCSPISGHRSVSWYQQTPGQGLQFLFEYFSETQRNKGNFPGRFSGRQFSNSRSEMNVSTLELGDSALYLCASSLAGEVAFFGQGTRLTVV.

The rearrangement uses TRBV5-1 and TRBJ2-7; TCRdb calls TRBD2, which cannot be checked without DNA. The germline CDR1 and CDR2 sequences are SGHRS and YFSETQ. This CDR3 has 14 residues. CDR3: CASRYSGSSYEQYF.

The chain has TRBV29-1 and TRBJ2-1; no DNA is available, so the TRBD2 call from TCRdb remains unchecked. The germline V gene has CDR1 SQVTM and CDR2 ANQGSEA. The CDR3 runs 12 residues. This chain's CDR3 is CSSAVGNNEQFF.

CDR3 region: CASSLGRKTQYF. The chain combines TRBV5-1 with TRBJ2-5. Germline lookup yields CDR1 SGHRS and CDR2 YFSETQ. The CDR3 has 12 amino acids.

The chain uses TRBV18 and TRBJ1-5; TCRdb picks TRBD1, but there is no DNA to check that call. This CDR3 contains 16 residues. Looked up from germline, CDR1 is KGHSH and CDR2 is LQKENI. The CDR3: CASSSPGGRDNQPQHF.

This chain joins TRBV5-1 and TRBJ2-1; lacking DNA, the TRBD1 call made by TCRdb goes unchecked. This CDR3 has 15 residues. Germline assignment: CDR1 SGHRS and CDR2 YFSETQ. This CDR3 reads CASSLGDRAYNEQFF.

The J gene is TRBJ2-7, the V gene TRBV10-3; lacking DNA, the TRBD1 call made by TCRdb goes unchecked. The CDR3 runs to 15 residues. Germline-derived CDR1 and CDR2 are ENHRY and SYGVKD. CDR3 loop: CAISDPGTGLYEQYF.

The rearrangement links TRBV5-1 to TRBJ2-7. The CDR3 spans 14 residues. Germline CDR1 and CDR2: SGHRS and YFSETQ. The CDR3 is CASSTEGGSYEQYF.

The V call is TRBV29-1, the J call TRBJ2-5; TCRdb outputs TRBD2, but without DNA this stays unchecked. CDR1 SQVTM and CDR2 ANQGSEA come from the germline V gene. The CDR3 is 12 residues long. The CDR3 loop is CSVEQGGETQYF.

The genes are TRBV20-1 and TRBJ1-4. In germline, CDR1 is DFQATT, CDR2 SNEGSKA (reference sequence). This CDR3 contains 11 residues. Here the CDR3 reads CSAPENEKLFF.

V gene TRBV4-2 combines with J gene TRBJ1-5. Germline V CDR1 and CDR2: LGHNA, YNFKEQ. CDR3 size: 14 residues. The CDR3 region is CASSQEPANQPQHF.

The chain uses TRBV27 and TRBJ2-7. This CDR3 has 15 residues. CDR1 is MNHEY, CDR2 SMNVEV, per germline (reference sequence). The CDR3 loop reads CASSLKVGWSYEQYF.

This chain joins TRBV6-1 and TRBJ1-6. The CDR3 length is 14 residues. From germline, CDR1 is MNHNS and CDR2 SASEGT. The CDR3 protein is CASSLGTVPGTLHF.